The source of this T cell receptor beta chain is a study of blood T cell repertoires in COVID-19. Study as a whole: The origin of the acute and convalescent COVID-19 samples was the United States, Italy and Spain.

Sequenced by immunoSEQ multiplex PCR; TCRdb stores in-frame clones only, minus some. The sample includes about 220,000 clones, 80% of them seen just once. The CDR3 sequence is 19 residues long. V shed 4 bases and J 7 bases; nucleotides not matched to a gene: 20. In germline, CDR1 is SGHTS, CDR2 YDEGEE. This TCR was sampled from an older woman with acute or convalescent COVID-19. The specimen sequenced was peripheral blood. This chain joins TRBV5-8 and TRBJ1-6, with 7 bases matching TRBD1. The CDR3 is CASSPLAHPYTGVNSPLHF. As DNA, the CDR3 is TGTGCCAGCAGCCCCCTGGCCCATCCCTATACAGGGGTAAATTCACCCCTCCACTTT. Supplemented by reference TRBV5-8 and TRBJ1-6, the full variable domain reads EAGVTQSPTHLIKTRGQQATLRCSPISGHTSVYWYQQALGLGLQFLLWYDEGEERNRGNFPPRFSGRQFPNYSSELNVNALELEDSALYLCASSPLAHPYTGVNSPLHFGNGTRLTVT.